The sequence of this T cell receptor beta chain was determined in a study of T-cell reconstitution after alpha-beta-depleted transplantation in children. Preparation of the TCRbeta library used unique molecular identifiers. Each CDR3 protein is one row after TCRdb ran MiXCR on the PCR reads. The profile shows nearly 550,000 distinct CDR3 sequences, about a sixth of them singletons. This clonotype was detected a few times. This CDR3 region has 11 residues. Germline CDR1 reads SQVTM; CDR2 reads ANQGSEA. Trimming removed 3 bases at V and 0 bases at J, with 2 bases between. This material consisted of PBMCs from the stem cell graft donor, taken from the stem cell graft. This TCR derives from a human donor who donated a stem cell graft to a child with acute lymphoblastic leukemia. The chain joins TRBV29-1 to TRBJ1-1, with unresolved D. The CDR3: CSVELNTEAFF. In DNA form, the CDR3 reads TGCAGCGTTGAGTTGAACACTGAAGCTTTCTTT.